Listed here is a single T cell receptor (beta chain). The germline CDR1 and CDR2 sequences are SGHRS and YFSETQ. The germline V and J ends were trimmed by 3 bases and 2 bases, with 17 bases remaining between them. The CDR3 runs 16 residues. In the study's own analysis: Using reference gene primer amplification, nucleated cell counts were estimated. Using immunoSEQ multiplex PCR, the repertoire was profiled, and TCRdb retains in-frame clones only, with some absent. V, J and clone size are taken as reported in that table, and D and trimming were inferred from the DNA itself. Of roughly 340,000 clones detected, over 80% appear once; the ten largest clones hold roughly 6.3%. The Seattle site enrolled patients during active infection and followed them longitudinally. The sample comes from a study of blood T cell repertoires in COVID-19. Study information: The study drew acute and convalescent COVID-19 samples from the United States, Italy and Spain. PBMCs, B-cell-depleted T cells, or T cells were the source of the cDNA or gDNA that made up the material.

The chain recombines TRBV5-1 with TRBJ2-5; D is unresolved. This clonotype was obtained from a woman aged 45-59 years with COVID-19, enrolled during active disease. Sequenced sample: peripheral blood. CDR3 residues: CASSSSSYVQQETQYF. The CDR3, as DNA: TGCGCCAGCAGCTCAAGCTCTTATGTACAGCAAGAGACCCAGTACTTC.